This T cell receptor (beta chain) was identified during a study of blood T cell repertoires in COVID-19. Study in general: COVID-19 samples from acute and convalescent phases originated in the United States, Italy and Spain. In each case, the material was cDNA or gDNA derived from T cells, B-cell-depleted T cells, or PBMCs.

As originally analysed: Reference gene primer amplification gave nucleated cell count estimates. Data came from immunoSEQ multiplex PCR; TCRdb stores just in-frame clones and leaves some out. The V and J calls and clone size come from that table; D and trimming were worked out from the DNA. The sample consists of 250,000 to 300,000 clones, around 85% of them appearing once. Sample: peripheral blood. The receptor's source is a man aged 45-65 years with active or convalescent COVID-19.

In DNA, the CDR3 is TGTGCCAGCAGTTACTCGAGCCGAGCTGGGGCCAACGTCCTGACTTTC. This translates into CASSYSSRAGANVLTF. This chain links TRBV6-5 with TRBJ2-6; D call uncertain. The CDR3 is 16 amino acids. Germline CDR1 reads MNHEY; CDR2 reads SVGAGI. The V end was cut by 0 bases, the J end by 2 bases, with 8 bases between.